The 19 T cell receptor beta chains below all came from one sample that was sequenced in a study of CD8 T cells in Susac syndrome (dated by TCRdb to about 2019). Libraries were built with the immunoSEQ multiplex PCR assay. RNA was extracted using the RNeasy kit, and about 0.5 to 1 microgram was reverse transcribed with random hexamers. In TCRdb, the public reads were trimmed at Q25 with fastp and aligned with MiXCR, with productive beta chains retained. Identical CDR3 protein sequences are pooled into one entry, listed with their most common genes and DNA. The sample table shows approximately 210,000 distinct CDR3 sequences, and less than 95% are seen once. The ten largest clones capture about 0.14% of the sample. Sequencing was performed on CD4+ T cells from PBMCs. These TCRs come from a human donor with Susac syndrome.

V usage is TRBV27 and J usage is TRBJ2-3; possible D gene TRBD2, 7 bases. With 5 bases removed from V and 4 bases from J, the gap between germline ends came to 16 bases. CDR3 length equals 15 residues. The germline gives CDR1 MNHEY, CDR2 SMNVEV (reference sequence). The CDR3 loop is CASSPPWGGPDTQYF. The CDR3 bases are TGTGCCAGCAGTCCCCCATGGGGGGGGCCAGATACGCAGTATTTT.

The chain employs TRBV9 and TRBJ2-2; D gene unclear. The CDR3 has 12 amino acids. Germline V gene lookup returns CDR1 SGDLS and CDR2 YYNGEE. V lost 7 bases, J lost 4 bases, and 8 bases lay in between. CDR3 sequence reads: CASGVGTGELFF. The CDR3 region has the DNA TGTGCCAGCGGAGTAGGCACCGGGGAGCTGTTTTTT.

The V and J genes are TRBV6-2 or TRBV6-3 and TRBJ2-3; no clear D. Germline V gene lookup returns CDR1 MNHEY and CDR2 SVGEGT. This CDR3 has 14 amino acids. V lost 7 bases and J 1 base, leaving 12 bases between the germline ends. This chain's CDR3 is CASTLEVGTDTQYF. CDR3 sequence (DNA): TGTGCCAGCACCCTCGAGGTGGGCACAGATACGCAGTATTTT.

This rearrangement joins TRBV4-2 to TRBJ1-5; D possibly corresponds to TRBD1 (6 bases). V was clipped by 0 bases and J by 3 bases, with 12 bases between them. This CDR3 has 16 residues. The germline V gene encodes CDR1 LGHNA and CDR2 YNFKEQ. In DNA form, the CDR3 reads TGTGCCAGCAGCCAAGATTCCGGGGGCAACAATCAGCCCCAGCATTTT. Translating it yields CASSQDSGGNNQPQHF.

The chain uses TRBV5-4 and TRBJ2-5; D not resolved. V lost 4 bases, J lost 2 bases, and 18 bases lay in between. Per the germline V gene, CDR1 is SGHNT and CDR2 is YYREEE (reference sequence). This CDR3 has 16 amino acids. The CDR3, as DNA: TGTGCCAGCAGCGCGGCTAGGACCATCCTACAAGAGACCCAGTACTTC. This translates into CASSAARTILQETQYF.

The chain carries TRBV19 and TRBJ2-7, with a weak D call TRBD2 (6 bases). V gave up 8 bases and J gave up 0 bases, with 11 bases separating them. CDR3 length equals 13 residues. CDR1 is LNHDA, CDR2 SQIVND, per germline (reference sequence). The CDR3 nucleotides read TGTGCCAGTTGTCGGGAGAACTCCTACGAGCAGTACTTC. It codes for CASCRENSYEQYF.

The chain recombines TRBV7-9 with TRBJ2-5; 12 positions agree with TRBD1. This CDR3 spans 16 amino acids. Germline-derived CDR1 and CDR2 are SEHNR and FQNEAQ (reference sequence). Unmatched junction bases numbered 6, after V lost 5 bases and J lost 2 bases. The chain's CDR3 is CASSIGTGGGQETQYF. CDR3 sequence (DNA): TGTGCCAGCAGCATCGGGACAGGGGGCGGTCAAGAGACCCAGTACTTC.

CDR3 DNA: TGTGCCAGCACCACCGGGACTAGCGGGGTGAATGAGCAGTTCTTC. This translates into CASTTGTSGVNEQFF. The chain recombines TRBV6-1 with TRBJ2-1; TRBD2 agrees at 13 bases. Germline CDR1 is MNHNS and CDR2 is SASEGT. The CDR3 is made up of 15 amino acids. V lost 7 bases to trimming and J lost 7 bases; unmatched junction nucleotides: 7.

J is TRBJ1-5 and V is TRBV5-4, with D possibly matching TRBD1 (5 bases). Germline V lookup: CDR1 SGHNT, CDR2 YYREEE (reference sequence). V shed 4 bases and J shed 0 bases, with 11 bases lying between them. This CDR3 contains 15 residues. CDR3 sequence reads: CASSPGRNSNQPQHF. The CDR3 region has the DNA TGTGCCAGCAGCCCGGGACGGAATAGCAATCAGCCCCAGCATTTT. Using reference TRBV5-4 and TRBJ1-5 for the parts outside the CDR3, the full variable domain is ETGVTQSPTHLIKTRGQQVTLRCSSQSGHNTVSWYQQALGQGPQFIFQYYREEENGRGNFPPRFSGLQFPNYSSELNVNALELDDSALYLCASSPGRNSNQPQHFGDGTRLSIL.

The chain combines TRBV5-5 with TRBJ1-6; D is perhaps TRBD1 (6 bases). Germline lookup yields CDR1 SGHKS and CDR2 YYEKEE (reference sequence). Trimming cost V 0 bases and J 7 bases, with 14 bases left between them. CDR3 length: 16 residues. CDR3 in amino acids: CASSLAQGRQNSPLHF. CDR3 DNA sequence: TGTGCCAGCAGCTTGGCCCAGGGGAGGCAGAATTCACCCCTCCACTTT.

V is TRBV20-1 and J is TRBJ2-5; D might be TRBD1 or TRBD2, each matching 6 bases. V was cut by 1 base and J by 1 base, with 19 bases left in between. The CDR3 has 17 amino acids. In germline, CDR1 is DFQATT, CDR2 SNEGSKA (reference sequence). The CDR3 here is CSARVLVSGGPQETQYF. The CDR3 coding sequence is TGCAGTGCTAGAGTTTTAGTTAGTGGGGGGCCCCAAGAGACCCAGTACTTC.

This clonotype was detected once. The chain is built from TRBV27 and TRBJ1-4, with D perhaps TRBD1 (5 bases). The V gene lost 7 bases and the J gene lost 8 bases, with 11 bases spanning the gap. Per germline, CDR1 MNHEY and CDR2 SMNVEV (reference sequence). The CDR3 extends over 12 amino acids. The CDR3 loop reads CASKRGSEKLFF. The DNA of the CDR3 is TGTGCCAGCAAGAGGGGTAGCGAAAAACTGTTTTTT.

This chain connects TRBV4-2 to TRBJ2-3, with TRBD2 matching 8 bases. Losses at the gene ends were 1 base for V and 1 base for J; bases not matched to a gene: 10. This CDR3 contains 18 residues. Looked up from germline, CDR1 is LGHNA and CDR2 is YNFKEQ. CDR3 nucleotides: TGTGCCAGCAGCCAAGGGAGACACGGAGCGGGGGGCACAGATACGCAGTATTTT. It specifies CASSQGRHGAGGTDTQYF.

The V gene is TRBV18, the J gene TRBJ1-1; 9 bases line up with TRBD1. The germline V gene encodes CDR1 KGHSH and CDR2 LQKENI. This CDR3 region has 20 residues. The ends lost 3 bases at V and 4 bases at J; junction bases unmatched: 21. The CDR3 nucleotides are TGTGCCAGCTCACCGGTCTCTACAGGGGCGGTACAGGGGGCTAGCACTGAAGCTTTCTTT. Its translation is CASSPVSTGAVQGASTEAFF.

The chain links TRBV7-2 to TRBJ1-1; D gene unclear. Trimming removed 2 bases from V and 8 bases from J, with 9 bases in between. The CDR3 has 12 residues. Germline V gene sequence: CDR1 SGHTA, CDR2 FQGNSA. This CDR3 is CASSLSGREAFF. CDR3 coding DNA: TGTGCCAGCAGCTTATCGGGTAGAGAAGCTTTCTTT.

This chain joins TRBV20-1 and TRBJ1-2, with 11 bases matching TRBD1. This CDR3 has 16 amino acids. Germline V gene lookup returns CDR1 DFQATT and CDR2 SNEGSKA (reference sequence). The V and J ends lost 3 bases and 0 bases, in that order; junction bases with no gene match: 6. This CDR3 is CSASGTGGSTNYGYTF. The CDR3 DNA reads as TGCAGTGCTAGCGGGACAGGGGGTAGTACTAACTATGGCTACACCTTC.

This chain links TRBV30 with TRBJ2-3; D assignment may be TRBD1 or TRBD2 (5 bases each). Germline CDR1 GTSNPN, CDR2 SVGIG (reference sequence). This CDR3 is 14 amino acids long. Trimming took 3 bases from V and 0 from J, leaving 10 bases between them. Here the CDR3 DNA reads TGTGCCTGGAGGTGGGGGATAAGCACAGATACGCAGTATTTT. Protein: CAWRWGISTDTQYF.

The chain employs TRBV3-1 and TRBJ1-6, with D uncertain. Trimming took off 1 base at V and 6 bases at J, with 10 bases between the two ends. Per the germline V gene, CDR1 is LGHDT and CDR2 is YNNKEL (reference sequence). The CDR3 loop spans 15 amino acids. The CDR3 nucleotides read TGTGCCAGCAGCCAAGCGGAGAGCATTAATTCACCCCTCCACTTT. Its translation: CASSQAESINSPLHF.

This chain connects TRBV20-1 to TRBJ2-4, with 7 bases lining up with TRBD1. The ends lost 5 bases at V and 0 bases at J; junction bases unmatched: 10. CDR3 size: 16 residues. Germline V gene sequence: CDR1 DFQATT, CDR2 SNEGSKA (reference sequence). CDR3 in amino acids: CSAGTGAILAKNIQYF. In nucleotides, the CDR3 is TGCAGTGCTGGAACAGGGGCAATCTTAGCCAAAAACATTCAGTACTTC.